These T cell receptor beta chains were read from a single sample in a study of blood T cells in healthy people across ages. TCRdb reanalysed the 5' RACE reads using MiXCR and keeps one entry per CDR3 protein. This table holds 1.5 million or so distinct CDR3 sequences, roughly 43% found once. Sequencing was done on a sample of blood. The source is a woman aged 18-35 years in good health. Each CDR3 is given with its conserved first and last residue. D genes are given only for firm matches. Clone size is shown for a subset of rows, as once, few, many or a class of expanded clone.

TRBJ2-1	-	TRBV20-1	-	TGCAGTGCTAGAGGGCAGGTTTTCGGGGCCTACAATGAGCAGTTCTTC	CSARGQVFGAYNEQFF
TRBJ1-2	-	TRBV7-3	-	TGTGCCAGCAGCTTAACGGTGGGGGACGGCTTAAACTATGGCTACACCTTC	CASSLTVGDGLNYGYTF
TRBJ2-7	-	TRBV10-3	-	TGTGCCATCAGTGAGTCGGCTGGGCCACGCTACGAGCAGTACTTC	CAISESAGPRYEQYF
TRBJ2-2	-	TRBV7-2	-	TGTGCCAGCAGCTTAGCGGGACCCGGGGAGCTGTTTTTT	CASSLAGPGELFF
TRBJ1-2	-	TRBV6-5	few	TGTGCCAGCAGGGGCGCGGCGAGGAGCTATGGCTACACCTTC	CASRGAARSYGYTF
TRBJ2-7	-	TRBV20-1	-	TGCAGTGCTCCGCGAAGCGGTCCGCCCGACGAGCAGTACTTC	CSAPRSGPPDEQYF
TRBJ1-5	-	TRBV13	-	TGTGCCAGCAGCTTAGGGCTAAAACAGGGTCCTAATCAGCCCCAGCATTTT	CASSLGLKQGPNQPQHF
TRBJ1-2	-	TRBV6-6	-	TGTGCCAGCAGTGGACAGATCGGCTACACCTTC	CASSGQIGYTF
TRBJ2-1	TRBD2	TRBV27	few	TGTGCCAGCAGTTTATCCCCGGGGGGAAAGTACAATGAGCAGTTCTTC	CASSLSPGGKYNEQFF
TRBJ2-7	TRBD2	TRBV3-1	few	TGTGCCAGCAGCCAAGAGAGTCTAGCGGGGCTCGAGCAGTACTTC	CASSQESLAGLEQYF
TRBJ1-2	-	TRBV7-8	few	TGTGCCAGCAGCTTAGCGTTAGGTGGTATCCAGGGCTATGGCTACACCTTC	CASSLALGGIQGYGYTF